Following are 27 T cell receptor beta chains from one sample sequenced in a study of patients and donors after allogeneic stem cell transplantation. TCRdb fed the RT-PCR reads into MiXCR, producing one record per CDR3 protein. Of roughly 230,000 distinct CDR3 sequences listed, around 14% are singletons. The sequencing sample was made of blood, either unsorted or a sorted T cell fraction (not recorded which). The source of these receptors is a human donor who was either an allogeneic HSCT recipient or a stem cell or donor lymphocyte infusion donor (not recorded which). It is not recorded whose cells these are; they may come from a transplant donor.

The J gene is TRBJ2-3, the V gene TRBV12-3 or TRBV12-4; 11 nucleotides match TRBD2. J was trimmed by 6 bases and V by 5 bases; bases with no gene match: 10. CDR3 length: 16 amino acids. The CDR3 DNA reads TGTGCCAGCAGTCCGCAACTAGCGGGGGTTATTGATACGCAGTATTTT. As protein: CASSPQLAGVIDTQYF.

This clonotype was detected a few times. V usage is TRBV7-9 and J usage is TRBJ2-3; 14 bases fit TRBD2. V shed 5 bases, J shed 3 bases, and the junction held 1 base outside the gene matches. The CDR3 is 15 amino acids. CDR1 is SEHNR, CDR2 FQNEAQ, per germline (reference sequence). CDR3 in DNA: TGTGCCAGCAGCGGGACTAGCGGGAGAACAGATACGCAGTATTTT. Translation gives CASSGTSGRTDTQYF.

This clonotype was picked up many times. The CDR3 is CASSPRTAPGTEQFF. The DNA for the CDR3 is TGTGCCAGCAGCCCACGGACCGCACCGGGGACTGAGCAGTTCTTC. The chain links TRBV9 to TRBJ2-1, with D perhaps being TRBD1 or TRBD2 (5 bases each). V lost 4 bases to trimming and J lost 9 bases, with 20 bases between them. Per germline, CDR1 SGDLS and CDR2 YYNGEE. This CDR3 has 15 amino acids.

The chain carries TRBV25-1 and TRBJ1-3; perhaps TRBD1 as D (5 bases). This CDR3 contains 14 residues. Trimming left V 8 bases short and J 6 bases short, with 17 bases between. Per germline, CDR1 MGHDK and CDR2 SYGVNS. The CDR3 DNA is TGTGCCAGCTTATCTCCAGGGATAGCAAACACCATATATTTT. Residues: CASLSPGIANTIYF.

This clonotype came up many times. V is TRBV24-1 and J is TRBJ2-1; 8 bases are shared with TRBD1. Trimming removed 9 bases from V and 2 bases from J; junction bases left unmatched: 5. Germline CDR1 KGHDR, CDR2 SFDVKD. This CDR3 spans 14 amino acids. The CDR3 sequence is CATGTGSTYNEQFF. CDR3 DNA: TGTGCCACCGGGACAGGTAGCACCTACAATGAGCAGTTCTTC.

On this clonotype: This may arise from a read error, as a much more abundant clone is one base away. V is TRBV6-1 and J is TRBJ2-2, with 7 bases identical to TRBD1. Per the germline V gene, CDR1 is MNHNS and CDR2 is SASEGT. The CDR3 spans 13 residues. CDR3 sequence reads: CASRGQFTRELFF. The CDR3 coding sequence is TGTGCCAGCAGGGGACAGTTCACCCGGGAGCTGTTTTTT.

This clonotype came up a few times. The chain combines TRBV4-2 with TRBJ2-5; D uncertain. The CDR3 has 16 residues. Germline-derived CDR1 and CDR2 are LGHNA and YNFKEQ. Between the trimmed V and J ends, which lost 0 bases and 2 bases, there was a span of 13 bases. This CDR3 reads CASSQEAAKRQETQYF. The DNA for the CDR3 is TGTGCCAGCAGCCAAGAGGCAGCAAAAAGACAAGAGACCCAGTACTTC.

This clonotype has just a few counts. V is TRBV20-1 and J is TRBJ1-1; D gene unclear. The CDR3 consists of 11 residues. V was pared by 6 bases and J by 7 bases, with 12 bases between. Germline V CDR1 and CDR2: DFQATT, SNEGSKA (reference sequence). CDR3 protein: CSASRSGEAFF. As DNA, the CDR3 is TGCAGTGCCTCCCGGTCAGGTGAAGCTTTCTTT.

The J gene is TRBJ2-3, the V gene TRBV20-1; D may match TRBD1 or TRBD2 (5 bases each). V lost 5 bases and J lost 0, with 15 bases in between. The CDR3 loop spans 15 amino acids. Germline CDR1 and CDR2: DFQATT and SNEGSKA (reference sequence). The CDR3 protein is CSALATEISTDTQYF. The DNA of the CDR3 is TGCAGTGCTTTAGCGACAGAAATAAGCACAGATACGCAGTATTTT.

The CDR3 DNA sequence: TGCGCCAGCAGCTTCTCTAGCGGGAGTGGCACAGATACGCAGTATTTT. Amino acids: CASSFSSGSGTDTQYF. The V call is TRBV5-1, the J call TRBJ2-3; the match to TRBD2 covers 10 bases. This CDR3 is built from 16 residues. Germline-derived CDR1 and CDR2 are SGHRS and YFSETQ. With 2 bases clipped from V and 1 base from J, the junction kept 4 bases outside the gene matches.

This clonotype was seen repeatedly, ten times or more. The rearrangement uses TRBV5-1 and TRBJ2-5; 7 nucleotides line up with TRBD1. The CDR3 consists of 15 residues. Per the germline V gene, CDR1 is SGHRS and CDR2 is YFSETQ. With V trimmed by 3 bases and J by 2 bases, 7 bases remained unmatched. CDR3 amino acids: CASSYGTAIQETQYF. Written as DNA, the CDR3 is TGCGCCAGCAGCTATGGGACAGCGATTCAAGAGACCCAGTACTTC.

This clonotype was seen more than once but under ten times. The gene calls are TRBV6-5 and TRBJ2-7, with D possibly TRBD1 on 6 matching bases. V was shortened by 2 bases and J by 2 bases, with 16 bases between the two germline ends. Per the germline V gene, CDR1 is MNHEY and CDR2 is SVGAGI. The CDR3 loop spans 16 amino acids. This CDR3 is CASSYAAPGAAYEQYF. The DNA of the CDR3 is TGTGCCAGCAGTTACGCTGCCCCAGGGGCGGCCTACGAGCAGTACTTC.

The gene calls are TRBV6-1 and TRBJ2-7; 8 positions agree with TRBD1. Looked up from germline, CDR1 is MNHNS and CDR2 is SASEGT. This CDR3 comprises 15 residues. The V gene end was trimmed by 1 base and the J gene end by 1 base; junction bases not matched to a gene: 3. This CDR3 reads CASSEGGTGSYEQYF. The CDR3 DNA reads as TGTGCCAGCAGTGAAGGGGGGACAGGTTCCTACGAGCAGTACTTC.

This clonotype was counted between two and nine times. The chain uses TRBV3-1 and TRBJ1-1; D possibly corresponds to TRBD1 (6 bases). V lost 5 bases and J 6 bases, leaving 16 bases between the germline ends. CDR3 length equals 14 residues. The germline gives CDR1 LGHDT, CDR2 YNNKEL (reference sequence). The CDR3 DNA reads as TGTGCCAGCAGCGCGCAGCGGACAGCAGCTGAAGCTTTCTTT. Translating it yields CASSAQRTAAEAFF.

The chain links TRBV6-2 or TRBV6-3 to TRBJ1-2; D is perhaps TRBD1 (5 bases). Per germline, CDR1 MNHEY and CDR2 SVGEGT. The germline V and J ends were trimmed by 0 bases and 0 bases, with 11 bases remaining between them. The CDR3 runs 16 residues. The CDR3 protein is CASSYSGTVANYGYTF. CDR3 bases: TGTGCCAGCAGTTACTCTGGGACGGTAGCTAACTATGGCTACACCTTC.

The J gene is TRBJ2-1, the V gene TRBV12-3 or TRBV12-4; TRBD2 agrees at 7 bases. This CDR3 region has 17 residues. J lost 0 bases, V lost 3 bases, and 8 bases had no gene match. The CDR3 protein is CASSFRGSTGSYNEQFF. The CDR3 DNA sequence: TGTGCCAGCAGTTTTCGCGGGAGTACCGGCTCCTACAATGAGCAGTTCTTC.

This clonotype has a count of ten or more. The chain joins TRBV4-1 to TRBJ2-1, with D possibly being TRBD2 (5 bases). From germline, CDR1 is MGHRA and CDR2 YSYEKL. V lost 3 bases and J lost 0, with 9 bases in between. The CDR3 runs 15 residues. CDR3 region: CASSHDYSSYNEQFF. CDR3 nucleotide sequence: TGCGCCAGCAGCCACGACTACAGCTCCTACAATGAGCAGTTCTTC.

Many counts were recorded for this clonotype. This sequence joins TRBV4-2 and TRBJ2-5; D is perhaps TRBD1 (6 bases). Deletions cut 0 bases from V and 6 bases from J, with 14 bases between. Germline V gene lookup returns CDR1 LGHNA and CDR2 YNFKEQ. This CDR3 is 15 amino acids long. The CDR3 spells CASSQDRGGGKTQYF. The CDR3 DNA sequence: TGTGCCAGCAGCCAAGACAGGGGTGGAGGAAAGACCCAGTACTTC.

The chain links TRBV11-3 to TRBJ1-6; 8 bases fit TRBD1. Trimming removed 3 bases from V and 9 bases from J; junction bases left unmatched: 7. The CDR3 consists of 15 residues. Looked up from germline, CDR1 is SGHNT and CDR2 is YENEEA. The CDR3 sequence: CASSFLGQGASPLHF. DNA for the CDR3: TGTGCCAGCAGCTTCCTCGGACAGGGAGCTTCACCCCTCCACTTT. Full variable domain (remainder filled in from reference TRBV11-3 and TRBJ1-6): EAGVVQSPRYKIIEKKQPVAFWCNPISGHNTLYWYLQNLGQGPELLIRYENEEAVDDSQLPKDRFSAERLKGVDSTLKIQPAELGDSAVYLCASSFLGQGASPLHFGNGTRLTVT.

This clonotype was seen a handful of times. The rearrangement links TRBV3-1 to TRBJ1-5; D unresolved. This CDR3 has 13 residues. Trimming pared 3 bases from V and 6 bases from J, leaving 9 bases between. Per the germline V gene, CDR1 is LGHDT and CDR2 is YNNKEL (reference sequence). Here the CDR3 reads CASSQTRGQPQHF. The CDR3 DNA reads TGTGCCAGCAGCCAGACCAGAGGTCAGCCCCAGCATTTT.

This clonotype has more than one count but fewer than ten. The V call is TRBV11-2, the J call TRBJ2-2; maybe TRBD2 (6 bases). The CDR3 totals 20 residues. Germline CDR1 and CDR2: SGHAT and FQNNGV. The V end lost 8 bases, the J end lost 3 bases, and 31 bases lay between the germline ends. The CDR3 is CASLAGSSAPGPRYTGELFF. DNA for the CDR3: TGTGCCAGCCTGGCCGGGAGTTCGGCTCCAGGTCCCCGGTACACCGGGGAGCTGTTTTTT.

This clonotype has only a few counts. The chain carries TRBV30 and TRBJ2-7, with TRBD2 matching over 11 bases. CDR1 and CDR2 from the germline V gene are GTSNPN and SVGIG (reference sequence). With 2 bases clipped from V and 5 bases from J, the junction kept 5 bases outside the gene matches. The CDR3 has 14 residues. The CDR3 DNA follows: TGTGCCTGGAGTCCACTAGCGGGAGAACACGAGCAGTACTTC. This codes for CAWSPLAGEHEQYF. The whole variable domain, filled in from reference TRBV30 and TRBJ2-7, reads SQTIHQWPATLVQPVGSPLSLECTVEGTSNPNLYWYRQAAGRGLQLLFYSVGIGQISSEVPQNLSASRPQDRQFILSSKKLLLSDSGFYLCAWSPLAGEHEQYFGPGTRLTVT.

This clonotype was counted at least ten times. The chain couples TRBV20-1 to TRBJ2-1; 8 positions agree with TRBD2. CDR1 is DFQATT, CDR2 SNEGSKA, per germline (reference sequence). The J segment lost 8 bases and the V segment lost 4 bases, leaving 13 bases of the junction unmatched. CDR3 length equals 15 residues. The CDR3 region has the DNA TGCAGTGCTACGTTAGCGGGAACACATGTTGATGAGCAGTTCTTC. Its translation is CSATLAGTHVDEQFF.

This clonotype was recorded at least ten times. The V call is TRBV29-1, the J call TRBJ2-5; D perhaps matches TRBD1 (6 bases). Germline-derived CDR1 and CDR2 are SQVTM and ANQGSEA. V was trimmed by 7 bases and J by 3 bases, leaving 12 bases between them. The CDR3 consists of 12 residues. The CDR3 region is CSGGQWKETQYF. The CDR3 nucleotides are TGCAGCGGGGGACAATGGAAAGAGACCCAGTACTTC.

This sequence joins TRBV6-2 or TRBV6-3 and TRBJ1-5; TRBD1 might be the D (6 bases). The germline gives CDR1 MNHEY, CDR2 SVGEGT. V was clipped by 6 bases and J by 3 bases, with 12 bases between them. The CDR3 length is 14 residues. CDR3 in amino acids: CASSPGHPNQPQHF. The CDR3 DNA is TGTGCCAGCAGCCCGGGACACCCCAATCAGCCCCAGCATTTT.

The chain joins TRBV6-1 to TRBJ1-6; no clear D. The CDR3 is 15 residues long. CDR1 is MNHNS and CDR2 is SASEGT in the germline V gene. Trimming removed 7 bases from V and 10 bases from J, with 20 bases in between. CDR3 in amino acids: CASISRREGESPLHF. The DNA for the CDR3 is TGTGCCAGCATCTCCAGAAGGGAAGGAGAGTCACCCCTCCACTTT.

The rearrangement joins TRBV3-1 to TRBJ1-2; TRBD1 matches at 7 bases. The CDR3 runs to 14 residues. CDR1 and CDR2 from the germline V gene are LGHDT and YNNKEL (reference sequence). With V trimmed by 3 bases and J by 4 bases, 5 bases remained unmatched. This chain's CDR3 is CASSQVGDSYGYTF. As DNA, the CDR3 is TGTGCCAGCAGCCAGGTTGGGGACAGCTATGGCTACACCTTC.